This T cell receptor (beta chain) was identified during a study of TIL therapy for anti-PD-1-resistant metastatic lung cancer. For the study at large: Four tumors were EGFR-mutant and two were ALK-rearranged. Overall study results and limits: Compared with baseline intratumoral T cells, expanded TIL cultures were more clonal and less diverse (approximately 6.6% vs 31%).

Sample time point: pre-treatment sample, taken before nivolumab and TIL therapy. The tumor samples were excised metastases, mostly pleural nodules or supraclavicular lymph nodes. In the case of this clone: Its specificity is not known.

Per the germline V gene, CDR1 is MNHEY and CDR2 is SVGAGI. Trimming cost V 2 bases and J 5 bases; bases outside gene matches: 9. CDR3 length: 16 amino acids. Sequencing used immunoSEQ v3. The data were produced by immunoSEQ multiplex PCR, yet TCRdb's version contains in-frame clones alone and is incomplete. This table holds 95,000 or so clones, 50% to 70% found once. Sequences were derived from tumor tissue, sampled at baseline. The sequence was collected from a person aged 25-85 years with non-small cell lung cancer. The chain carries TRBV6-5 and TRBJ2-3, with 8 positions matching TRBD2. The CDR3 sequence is CASSYPSGGPGDTQYF. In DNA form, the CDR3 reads TGTGCCAGCAGTTACCCTTCGGGGGGGCCCGGAGATACGCAGTATTTT.